The next 10 T cell receptor beta chains were all read from a single sample in a study of blood T cells in healthy people across ages. Alongside a J-beta primer mix, a sample-barcoded 5' primer served in a second PCR lasting 7 to 11 cycles. TCRdb passed the 5' RACE reads through MiXCR, listing each CDR3 protein once. The sample includes approximately 1,700,000 distinct CDR3 sequences, 30% to 40% seen only once; the top ten take more than 20%. Specimen: blood. The receptors stem from a human donor in good health.

The CDR3 reads CASSWTGTGGGDTQYF. CDR3 in DNA: TGTGCCAGCAGCTGGACCGGGACAGGGGGCGGAGATACGCAGTATTTT. This chain uses TRBV7-2 with TRBJ2-3, with 12 bases that match TRBD1. CDR1 and CDR2 from the germline V gene are SGHTA and FQGNSA. This CDR3 is built from 16 residues. V shed 4 bases and J 5 bases; nucleotides not matched to a gene: 7.

This clonotype appeared a few times. The chain employs TRBV9 and TRBJ1-2; D gene ambiguous. V lost 3 bases, J lost 4 bases, and 19 bases lay in between. This CDR3 region has 16 residues. CDR1 is SGDLS and CDR2 is YYNGEE in the germline V gene. Here the CDR3 reads CASSESGGPPGYGYTF. The CDR3 DNA sequence: TGTGCCAGCAGCGAAAGCGGAGGTCCTCCCGGCTATGGCTACACCTTC.

This clonotype appeared a few times. V and J are TRBV9 and TRBJ2-3; the match to TRBD2 covers 9 bases. The CDR3 length is 17 residues. The germline gives CDR1 SGDLS, CDR2 YYNGEE. Trimming took 4 bases from V and 5 from J; bases not matched to a gene: 14. CDR3 sequence reads: CASSHPTGRGGLDTQYF. The CDR3 nucleotides are TGTGCCAGCAGCCACCCGACAGGGCGGGGGGGCTTAGATACGCAGTATTTT.

In the case of this clonotype: Its ends do not fully match the called genes, so a read error is possible. The chain links TRBV27 to TRBJ2-7; possible D gene TRBD1, 5 bases. The CDR3 is 15 residues long. CDR1 is MNHEY and CDR2 is SMNVEV in the germline V gene (reference sequence). CDR3 bases: TGTACCAGCAGTTTCGATCAGGGATCATACAATGAGCAGTACTTC. Translation gives CTSSFDQGSYNEQYF.

This clonotype was picked up a small number of times. CDR3 sequence reads: CSVGQAIYTDTQYF. The CDR3, as DNA: TGCAGCGTTGGCCAGGCTATATACACAGATACGCAGTATTTT. V and J are TRBV29-1 and TRBJ2-3, with unresolved D. Trimming removed 4 bases from V and 2 bases from J, with 13 bases in between. The CDR3 is 14 amino acids. The germline CDR1 and CDR2 sequences are SQVTM and ANQGSEA.

This chain uses TRBV10-3 with TRBJ2-7; possible D gene TRBD1, 6 bases. Per the germline V gene, CDR1 is ENHRY and CDR2 is SYGVKD. The V gene lost 4 bases and the J gene lost 0 bases, with 10 bases spanning the gap. The CDR3 covers 14 residues. Here the CDR3 reads CAISGTDSSYEQYF. The DNA of the CDR3 is TGTGCCATCAGTGGGACAGACAGCTCCTACGAGCAGTACTTC.

This clonotype was counted once. The chain recombines TRBV29-1 with TRBJ2-5; D uncertain. CDR3 length: 12 amino acids. Germline V lookup: CDR1 SQVTM, CDR2 ANQGSEA. Trimming stripped 7 bases from V and 3 bases from J, with 12 bases between. CDR3: CSDRTGEETQYF. The CDR3 nucleotides are TGCAGCGACAGAACTGGCGAAGAGACCCAGTACTTC. Combining the CDR3 with reference TRBV29-1 and TRBJ2-5 gives the whole variable domain SAVISQKPSRDICQRGTSLTIQCQVDSQVTMMFWYRQQPGQSLTLIATANQGSEATYESGFVIDKFPISRPNLTFSTLTVSNMSPEDSSIYLCSDRTGEETQYFGPGTRLLVL.

The chain couples TRBV14 to TRBJ1-1; D uncertain. V lost 4 bases and J 1 base, leaving 10 bases between the germline ends. Looked up from germline, CDR1 is SGHDN and CDR2 is FVKESK. The CDR3 extends over 14 amino acids. The CDR3 sequence: CASSRQSTNTEAFF. The DNA for the CDR3 is TGTGCCAGCAGCCGGCAGTCCACGAACACTGAAGCTTTCTTT.

The chain uses TRBV7-2 and TRBJ1-6; D gene ambiguous. Germline assignment: CDR1 SGHTA and CDR2 FQGNSA. Trimming pared 3 bases from V and 1 base from J, leaving 7 bases between. CDR3 length: 15 residues. CDR3 sequence: CASSFAGSYNSPLHF. In nucleotides, the CDR3 is TGTGCCAGCAGCTTTGCGGGGTCCTATAATTCACCCCTCCACTTT.

At least ten counts were recorded for this clonotype. The DNA for the CDR3 is TGTGCCAGCAGCGAAAACAGGGGTTACGAGCAGTACTTC. Its protein is CASSENRGYEQYF. The V call is TRBV7-2, the J call TRBJ2-7; 7 bases line up with TRBD1. CDR3 size: 13 residues. CDR1 and CDR2 from the germline V gene are SGHTA and FQGNSA. Germline trimming cut 5 bases from V and 4 bases from J; bases unmatched to any gene: 5.